This TCR beta chain was documented in a study of blood T cell repertoires in COVID-19. Looking at the study overall: The study drew acute and convalescent COVID-19 samples from the United States, Italy and Spain.

The assay was immunoSEQ multiplex PCR, and TCRdb's table has in-frame clones only and misses some. Among more than 250,000 clones, around 88% were seen once, and the ten largest hold 1% to 1.5%. The CDR3 is made up of 12 amino acids. Germline CDR1 and CDR2: MNHEY and SVGAGI. V lost 10 bases to trimming and J lost 3 bases, with 12 bases between them. Sequences were obtained from peripheral blood. The V call is TRBV6-5, the J call TRBJ2-5; possibly TRBD1 for D (6 bases). The sequence was obtained from a woman aged 45 to 65 with acute or convalescent COVID-19. The CDR3 is CATWDTKETQYF. For the CDR3, the DNA is TGTGCCACATGGGACACTAAAGAGACCCAGTACTTC.